Below, 14 T cell receptor beta chains from the same sample are listed, as sequenced in a study of blood T cell repertoires in COVID-19. Assay: immunoSEQ multiplex PCR; the TCRdb copy retains only in-frame clones and omits some. The sample has approximately 190,000 clones; around 86% are singletons. Sequenced sample: peripheral blood. The receptors shown here come from a woman aged 40 to 50 with acute or convalescent COVID-19.

This chain links TRBV3-1 (or the pseudogene TRBV3-2) with TRBJ2-1, with 11 bases fitting TRBD2. V gave up 3 bases and J gave up 7 bases; unmatched junction bases: 5. The germline V gene encodes CDR1 LGHDT and CDR2 YNNKEL (reference sequence). CDR3 length equals 15 residues. The CDR3 DNA sequence: TGTGCCAGCAGCCATAGCGGGAGGGCCTTTAATGAGCAGTTCTTC. Its translation: CASSHSGRAFNEQFF.

The V gene is TRBV18, the J gene TRBJ2-3; D call uncertain. The CDR3 has 15 residues. Germline V lookup: CDR1 KGHSH, CDR2 LQKENI. V dropped 1 base and J dropped 0 bases, with 8 bases sitting between them. The CDR3 DNA reads TGTGCCAGCTCACCACTGGCAGCGAGCACAGATACGCAGTATTTT. As protein: CASSPLAASTDTQYF.

The rearrangement uses TRBV2 and TRBJ2-4; 7 nucleotides match TRBD1. The germline V gene encodes CDR1 SNHLY and CDR2 FYNNEI. The CDR3 extends over 14 amino acids. CDR3 coding DNA: TGTGCAAGCCAGGGGGATGTAGCCAAAAACATTCAGTACTTC. Its protein is CASQGDVAKNIQYF.

This sequence joins TRBV5-8 and TRBJ2-5, with D possibly matching TRBD1 (5 bases). V was trimmed by 0 bases and J by 10 bases, leaving 10 bases between them. The CDR3 extends over 12 amino acids. Looked up from germline, CDR1 is SGHTS and CDR2 is YDEGEE. CDR3 loop: CASSLDQGSQYF. The CDR3 region has the DNA TGTGCCAGCAGCTTGGACCAGGGCAGCCAGTACTTC.

The gene calls are TRBV5-1 and TRBJ2-7; 11 nucleotides agree with TRBD2. This CDR3 is built from 15 residues. Germline CDR1 and CDR2: SGHRS and YFSETQ. The V and J ends lost 4 bases and 2 bases, in that order; junction bases with no gene match: 5. This CDR3 is CASSQIAGGPYEQYF. CDR3 DNA sequence: TGCGCCAGCAGCCAAATAGCGGGAGGGCCCTACGAGCAGTACTTC.

This clone occurred a few times. This sequence joins TRBV7-2 and TRBJ2-3; unclear D gene. The V gene's germline CDR1 is SGHTA and CDR2 FQGNSA. The V gene lost 7 bases and the J gene lost 6 bases, with 11 bases spanning the gap. There are 12 residues in the CDR3. CDR3 region: CASTMRRDTQYF. CDR3 DNA sequence: TGTGCCAGCACCATGCGGCGGGATACGCAGTATTTT.

The CDR3, as DNA: TGCGCCAGCAGCACGAGCCCGGACAATAATTCACCCCTCCACTTT. It is translated as CASSTSPDNNSPLHF. The chain is built from TRBV5-1 and TRBJ1-6; TRBD1 might be the D (5 bases). The CDR3 runs to 15 residues. Germline V lookup: CDR1 SGHRS, CDR2 YFSETQ. The germline V and J ends were trimmed by 4 bases and 5 bases, with 13 bases remaining between them.

J is TRBJ2-3 and V is TRBV30; 10 nucleotides agree with TRBD2. The CDR3 runs to 12 residues. Germline CDR1 and CDR2: GTSNPN and SVGIG (reference sequence). The V gene end was trimmed by 7 bases and the J gene end by 4 bases; junction bases not matched to a gene: 2. The CDR3 nucleotides are TGTGCCTCGAGCGGGGGGGCAGATACGCAGTATTTT. Its translation is CASSGGADTQYF.

The J gene is TRBJ1-4, the V gene TRBV28; 12 nucleotides line up with TRBD1. Germline V gives CDR1 MDHEN, CDR2 SYDVKM. The V segment lost 2 bases and the J segment 6 bases; nucleotides outside the gene matches: 4. CDR3 length: 16 residues. The CDR3 DNA is TGTGCCAGCAGTTTAGCCGGGACAGGGGGCCATGAAAAACTGTTTTTT. This encodes CASSLAGTGGHEKLFF.

V usage is TRBV3-1 (or the pseudogene TRBV3-2) and J usage is TRBJ1-1; the D gene is possibly TRBD1 (6 bases). V was pared by 0 bases and J by 4 bases, with 18 bases between. CDR1 LGHDT and CDR2 YNNKEL come from the germline V gene (reference sequence). This CDR3 spans 17 amino acids. The CDR3: CASSQDKVAGARTEAFF. CDR3 in DNA: TGTGCCAGCAGCCAAGATAAGGTGGCAGGGGCGCGCACTGAAGCTTTCTTT.

With regard to this clone: Compared with germline, one end of the junction differs, possibly owing to a read error. V is TRBV7-7 and J is TRBJ2-5, with 9 bases aligning to TRBD2. Per germline, CDR1 SSHAT and CDR2 FNYEAQ (reference sequence). The CDR3 has 14 amino acids. CDR3 DNA: TGTGCTAGCAGCGGAGCGGGGGGCTGGGAGACCCAGTACTTC. Residues: CASSGAGGWETQYF.

V and J are TRBV27 and TRBJ2-1, with 12 bases aligning to TRBD1. CDR3 length: 15 residues. The V and J ends lost 3 bases and 9 bases, in that order; junction bases with no gene match: 6. Looked up from germline, CDR1 is MNHEY and CDR2 is SMNVEV (reference sequence). The CDR3 DNA follows: TGTGCCAGCAGTTTCCGGGGACAGGGGGCGGGTGAGCAGTTCTTC. Residues: CASSFRGQGAGEQFF.

The chain couples TRBV3-1 (or the pseudogene TRBV3-2) to TRBJ2-2; tentative D call: TRBD2 (6 bases). Trimming took 7 bases from V and 0 from J, leaving 12 bases between them. Per the germline V gene, CDR1 is LGHDT and CDR2 is YNNKEL (reference sequence). The CDR3 runs to 15 residues. The CDR3 DNA is TGTGCCAGCACCCCGACTAGGACGAACACCGGGGAGCTGTTTTTT. The encoded protein is CASTPTRTNTGELFF.

This sequence joins TRBV7-9 and TRBJ2-7, with 7 nucleotides matching TRBD1. V lost 7 bases, J lost 2 bases, and 5 bases stayed unmatched. Germline-derived CDR1 and CDR2 are SEHNR and FQNEAQ (reference sequence). This CDR3 comprises 13 residues. The CDR3 reads CASTRDRPYEQYF. The CDR3 nucleotides are TGTGCCAGCACGAGGGACAGACCCTACGAGCAGTACTTC.